This T cell receptor beta chain was retrieved from a study of identical twins. One entry per CDR3 protein, called by TCRdb with MiXCR from the 5' RACE reads. The repertoire holds around 450,000 distinct CDR3 sequences, with 13% to 15% as singletons. Germline assignment: CDR1 DFQATT and CDR2 SNEGSKA (reference sequence). Trimming took 5 bases from V and 7 from J, leaving 9 bases between them. The CDR3 loop spans 11 amino acids. This clonotype was picked up a small number of times. The same data also contributed to another study, on yellow fever vaccine responses in identical twins.

The chain employs TRBV20-1 and TRBJ2-1; D perhaps matches TRBD2 (6 bases). Sequencing input: CD4+ T cells sorted from blood. The TCR comes from a woman under 30 in good health. The CDR3 loop reads CSARLGNEQFF. DNA of the CDR3: TGCAGTGCTCGACTAGGAAATGAGCAGTTCTTC.